The rows below give T cell receptor beta chains drawn from one sample of a study of shared clonotypes between healthy human individuals. The method was immunoSEQ multiplex PCR; TCRdb's version includes in-frame clones alone and lacks a portion of them. The sample consists of roughly 410,000 clones, 90% to 97% of them appearing once. Sequenced: memory CD8+ T cells sorted from blood. These TCRs come from a man younger than 45 in good health. The CDR3 runs from the conserved cysteine through the conserved F or W. D genes are given only for firm matches. Part of the rows lack a size; the others show once, few, many or a class for expanded clones.

V gene,CDR3 length,clone size,J gene,D gene,CDR3 protein
TRBV7-2,13,-,TRBJ1-2,-,CASSLGYNYGYTF
TRBV6-5,12,-,TRBJ1-2,TRBD1,CASSYAQGGYTF
TRBV7-2,14,-,TRBJ2-7,TRBD2,CASTVLAGAYEQYF
TRBV5-1,13,once,TRBJ2-7,TRBD1,CASSGQGSNEQYF
TRBV6-5,11,-,TRBJ2-1,-,CASSYGTHQFF
TRBV7-2,16,-,TRBJ1-1,-,CASSPEAWGMNTEAFF
TRBV28,13,once,TRBJ2-1,-,CASSLIGGDEQFF
TRBV7-8,13,once,TRBJ1-2,-,CASSLSRGYGYTF
TRBV5-1,12,-,TRBJ1-2,-,CASSLVGSGYTF
TRBV5-1,13,-,TRBJ1-1,-,CASRRGQTAEAFF
TRBV10-3,13,-,TRBJ2-5,-,CAISESPEETQYF
TRBV10-3,15,once,TRBJ2-1,-,CAISEDGLSYNEQFF
TRBV27,13,few,TRBJ2-2,-,CASSLEVAGELFF
TRBV4-2,18,once,TRBJ2-7,-,CASSQDGIGQGWNYEQYF
TRBV4-1,14,once,TRBJ2-7,-,CASSPSWSTYEQYF
TRBV7-8,14,few,TRBJ1-5,-,CASSSRQVPYAQHF
TRBV18,13,-,TRBJ2-3,-,CASSPRRTDTQYF
TRBV18,14,-,TRBJ1-1,-,CASSPFEQITEAFF
TRBV30,12,-,TRBJ1-3,-,CAWSVQRSTIYF
TRBV15,15,-,TRBJ2-5,TRBD1,CATSSPGTGKETQYF
TRBV19,15,-,TRBJ2-5,TRBD1,CASSIGYRGLETQYF
TRBV28,17,-,TRBJ2-2,-,CASSLWAVAASTGELFF
TRBV11-2,15,-,TRBJ2-3,-,CASRGSRGGTDTQYF
TRBV7-9,12,-,TRBJ2-3,-,CASSLRADTQYF
TRBV7-2,14,once,TRBJ2-7,-,CASSFPGRYYEQYF
TRBV6-5,15,-,TRBJ2-7,-,CASSYVSDGSYEQYF
TRBV5-1,14,-,TRBJ1-1,-,CASSLSRGATEAFF
TRBV27,13,-,TRBJ2-2,TRBD1,CASSWTGGGELFF
TRBV12-1,13,-,TRBJ2-2,-,CASSLDNTGELFF
TRBV28,16,-,TRBJ2-5,TRBD1,CASSRTGGAWVETQYF
TRBV20-1,11,-,TRBJ1-2,-,CSARREYGYTF
TRBV19,15,-,TRBJ2-1,TRBD2,CASSTSPGLAHEQFF
TRBV6-4,18,-,TRBJ2-2,-,CASSDSFSGEANTGELFF
TRBV4-1,16,-,TRBJ2-5,-,CASSQDHGGSQETQYF
TRBV5-1,18,-,TRBJ2-7,-,CASSLESPGLLISYEQYF
TRBV5-1,16,-,TRBJ2-1,TRBD1,CASSLDYWDRGDEQFF
TRBV4-1,12,-,TRBJ2-1,-,CASSQEGQQQFF
TRBV5-1,19,-,TRBJ2-2,TRBD2,CASRGRAQREATNTGELFF
TRBV19,13,-,TRBJ1-4,TRBD1,CASTDRVNEKLFF
TRBV9,17,-,TRBJ1-3,-,CASSVVAGGLSGNTIYF
TRBV5-1,17,-,TRBJ2-3,TRBD2,CASSAGTSGIRADTQYF
TRBV2,14,-,TRBJ2-1,TRBD2,CARASGPSYNEQFF
TRBV28,16,-,TRBJ2-5,TRBD1,CASSGPSDRGRETQYF
TRBV9,17,-,TRBJ2-1,-,CASSGDRGPSSYNEQFF
TRBV14,15,few,TRBJ2-5,TRBD1,CASSRGTGAVETQYF
TRBV30,13,-,TRBJ1-3,-,CAWRTLSGNTIYF
TRBV7-2,13,-,TRBJ2-7,-,CASSVTAAYEQYF
TRBV28,16,-,TRBJ2-2,-,CASSLWTALNTGELFF
TRBV5-1,17,-,TRBJ2-1,TRBD2,CASSSQSSSGRGNEQFF
TRBV27,13,-,TRBJ2-5,-,CASSLRVVETQYF
TRBV19,15,-,TRBJ2-1,-,CASSIGRQSHNEQFF
TRBV18,15,-,TRBJ1-2,-,CASSPNEGDTYGYTF
TRBV5-1,12,-,TRBJ1-1,TRBD1,CASSSGGVEAFF
TRBV30,12,-,TRBJ2-1,-,CAWLRDYNEQFF